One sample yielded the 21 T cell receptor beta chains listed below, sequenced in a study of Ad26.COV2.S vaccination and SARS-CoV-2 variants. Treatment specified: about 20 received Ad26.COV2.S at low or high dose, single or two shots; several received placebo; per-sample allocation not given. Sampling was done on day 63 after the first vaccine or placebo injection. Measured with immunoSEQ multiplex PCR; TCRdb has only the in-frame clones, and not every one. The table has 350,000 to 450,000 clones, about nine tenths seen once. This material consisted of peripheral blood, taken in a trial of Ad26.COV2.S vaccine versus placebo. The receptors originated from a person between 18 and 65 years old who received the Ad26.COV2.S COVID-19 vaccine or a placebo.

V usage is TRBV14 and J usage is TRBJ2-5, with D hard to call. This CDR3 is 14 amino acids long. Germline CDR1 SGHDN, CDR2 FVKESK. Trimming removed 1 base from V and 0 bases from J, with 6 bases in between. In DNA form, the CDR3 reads TGTGCCAGCAGCCAAGTCCGGGACCAAGAGACCCAGTACTTC. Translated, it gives CASSQVRDQETQYF.

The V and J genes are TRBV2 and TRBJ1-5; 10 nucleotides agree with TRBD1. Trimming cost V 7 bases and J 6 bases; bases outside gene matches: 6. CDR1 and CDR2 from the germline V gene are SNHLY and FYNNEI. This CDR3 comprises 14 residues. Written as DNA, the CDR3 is TGTGCCAGCACCGTCGGGACAGGGGCTCAGCCCCAGCATTTT. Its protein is CASTVGTGAQPQHF.

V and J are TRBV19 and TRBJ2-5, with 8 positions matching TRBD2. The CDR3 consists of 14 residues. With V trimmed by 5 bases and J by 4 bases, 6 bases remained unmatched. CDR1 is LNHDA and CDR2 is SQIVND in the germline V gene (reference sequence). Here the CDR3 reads CASSGGTRGETQYF. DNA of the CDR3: TGTGCCAGTAGTGGGGGGACTAGAGGAGAGACCCAGTACTTC.

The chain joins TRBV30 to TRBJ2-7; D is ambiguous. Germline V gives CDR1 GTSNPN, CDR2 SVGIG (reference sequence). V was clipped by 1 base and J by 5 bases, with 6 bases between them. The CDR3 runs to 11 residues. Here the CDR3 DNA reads TGTGCCTGGAGTGCCGAACACGAGCAGTACTTC. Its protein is CAWSAEHEQYF.

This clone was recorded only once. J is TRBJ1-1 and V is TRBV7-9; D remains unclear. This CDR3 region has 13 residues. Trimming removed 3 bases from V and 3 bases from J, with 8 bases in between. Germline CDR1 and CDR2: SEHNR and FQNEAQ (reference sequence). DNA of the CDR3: TGTGCCAGCAGCTTCAGGTTGGACACTGAAGCTTTCTTT. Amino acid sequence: CASSFRLDTEAFF.

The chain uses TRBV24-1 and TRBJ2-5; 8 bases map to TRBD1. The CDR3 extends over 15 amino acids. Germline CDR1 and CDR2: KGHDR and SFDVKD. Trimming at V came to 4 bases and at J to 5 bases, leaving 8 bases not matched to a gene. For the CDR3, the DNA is TGTGCCACCAGTGACAATGGACAGGGTGGGGAGACCCAGTACTTC. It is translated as CATSDNGQGGETQYF.

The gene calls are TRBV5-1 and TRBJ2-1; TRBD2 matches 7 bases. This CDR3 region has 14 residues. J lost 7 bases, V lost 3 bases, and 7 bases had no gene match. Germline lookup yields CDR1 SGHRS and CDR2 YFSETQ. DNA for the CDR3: TGCGCCAGCAGCTCCCCACTAGCGAGTAATGAGCAGTTCTTC. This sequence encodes CASSSPLASNEQFF.

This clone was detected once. The CDR3 here is CASSSPGNEQFF. The CDR3, as DNA: TGTGCCAGCAGTTCCCCGGGGAATGAGCAGTTCTTC. The V call is TRBV27, the J call TRBJ2-1; tentatively, D is TRBD2 (5 bases). V shed 4 bases and J shed 7 bases, with 8 bases lying between them. This CDR3 region has 12 residues. The germline V gene encodes CDR1 MNHEY and CDR2 SMNVEV (reference sequence).

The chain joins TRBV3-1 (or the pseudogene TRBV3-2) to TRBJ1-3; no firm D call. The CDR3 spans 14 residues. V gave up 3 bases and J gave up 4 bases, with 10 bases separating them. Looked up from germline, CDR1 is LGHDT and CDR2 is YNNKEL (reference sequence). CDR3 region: CASSQGSLGNTIYF. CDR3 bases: TGTGCCAGCAGCCAGGGATCGCTCGGAAACACCATATATTTT.

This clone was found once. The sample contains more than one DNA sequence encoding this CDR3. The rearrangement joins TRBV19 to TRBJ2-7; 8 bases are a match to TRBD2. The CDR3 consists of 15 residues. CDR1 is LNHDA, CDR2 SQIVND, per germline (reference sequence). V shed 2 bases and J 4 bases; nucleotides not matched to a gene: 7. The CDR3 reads CASSIKAGGPYEQYF. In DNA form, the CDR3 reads TGTGCCAGTAGTATAAAGGCGGGAGGACCTTACGAGCAGTACTTC.

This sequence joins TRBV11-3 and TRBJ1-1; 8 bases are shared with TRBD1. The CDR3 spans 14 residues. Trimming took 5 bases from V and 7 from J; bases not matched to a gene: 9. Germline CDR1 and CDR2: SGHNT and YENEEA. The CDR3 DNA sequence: TGTGCCAGCAGCCAGGCCAGGGGGCGCGGTGAAGCTTTCTTT. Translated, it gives CASSQARGRGEAFF.

CDR3 region: CASSTDRVWNEKLFF. The CDR3 DNA is TGTGCCAGCAGTACCGACAGGGTCTGGAATGAAAAACTGTTTTTT. V and J are TRBV28 and TRBJ1-4, with 7 bases aligning to TRBD1. Trimming took 5 bases from V and 5 from J; bases not matched to a gene: 8. CDR3 length: 15 amino acids. Germline CDR1 reads MDHEN; CDR2 reads SYDVKM. The full variable domain, completed using reference TRBV28 and TRBJ1-4, is DVKVTQSSRYLVKRTGEKVFLECVQDMDHENMFWYRQDPGLGLRLIYFSYDVKMKEKGDIPEGYSVSREKKERFSLILESASTNQTSMYLCASSTDRVWNEKLFFGSGTQLSVL.

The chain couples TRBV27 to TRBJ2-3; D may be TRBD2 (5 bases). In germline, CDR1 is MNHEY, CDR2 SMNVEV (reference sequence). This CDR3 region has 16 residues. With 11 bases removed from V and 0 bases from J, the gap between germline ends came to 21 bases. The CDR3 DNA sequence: TGTGCCGTAAGGGAGACACCTACAACTAGCACAGATACGCAGTATTTT. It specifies CAVRETPTTSTDTQYF.

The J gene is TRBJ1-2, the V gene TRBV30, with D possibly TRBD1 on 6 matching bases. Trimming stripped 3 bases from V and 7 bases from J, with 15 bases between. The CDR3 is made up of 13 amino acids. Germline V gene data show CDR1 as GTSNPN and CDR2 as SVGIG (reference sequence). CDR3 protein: CAWRPQGVGGYTF. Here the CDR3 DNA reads TGTGCCTGGAGACCACAGGGTGTGGGTGGCTACACCTTC.

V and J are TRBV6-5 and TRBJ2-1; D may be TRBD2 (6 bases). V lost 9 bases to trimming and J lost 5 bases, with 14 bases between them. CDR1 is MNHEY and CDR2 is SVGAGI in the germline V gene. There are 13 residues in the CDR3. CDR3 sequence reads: CASTAGLNNEQFF. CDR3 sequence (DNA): TGTGCCAGTACAGCGGGTTTAAACAATGAGCAGTTCTTC.

This CDR3 reads CASSRAGGSSNTGELFF. The CDR3 DNA follows: TGTGCCAGTAGTAGGGCTGGAGGGTCGTCGAACACCGGGGAGCTGTTTTTT. The genes are TRBV19 and TRBJ2-2, with D perhaps TRBD2 (6 bases). V shed 4 bases and J shed 0 bases, with 15 bases lying between them. The CDR3 is 17 amino acids. In germline, CDR1 is LNHDA, CDR2 SQIVND (reference sequence).

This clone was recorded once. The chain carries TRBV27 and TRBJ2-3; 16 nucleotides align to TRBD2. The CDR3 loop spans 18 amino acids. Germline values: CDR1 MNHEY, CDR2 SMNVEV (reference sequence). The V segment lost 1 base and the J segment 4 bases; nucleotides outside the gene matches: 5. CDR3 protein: CASSLLGTSGRAADTQYF. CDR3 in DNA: TGTGCCAGCAGTTTATTAGGGACTAGCGGGAGGGCCGCAGATACGCAGTATTTT.

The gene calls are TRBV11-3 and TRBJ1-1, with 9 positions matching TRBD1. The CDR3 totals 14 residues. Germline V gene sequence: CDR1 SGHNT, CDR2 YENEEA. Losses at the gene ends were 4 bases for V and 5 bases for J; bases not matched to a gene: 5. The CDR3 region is CASSSHRGLTEAFF. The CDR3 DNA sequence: TGTGCCAGCAGCTCTCACAGGGGGCTGACTGAAGCTTTCTTT. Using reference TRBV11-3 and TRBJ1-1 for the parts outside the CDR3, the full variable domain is EAGVVQSPRYKIIEKKQPVAFWCNPISGHNTLYWYLQNLGQGPELLIRYENEEAVDDSQLPKDRFSAERLKGVDSTLKIQPAELGDSAVYLCASSSHRGLTEAFFGQGTRLTVV.

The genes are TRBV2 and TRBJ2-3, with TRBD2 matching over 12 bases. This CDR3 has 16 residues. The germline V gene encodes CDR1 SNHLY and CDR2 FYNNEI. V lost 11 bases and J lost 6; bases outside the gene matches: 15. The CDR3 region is CAGKRGLAGFGDTQYF. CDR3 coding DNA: TGTGCCGGCAAAAGAGGACTAGCGGGATTTGGGGATACGCAGTATTTT.

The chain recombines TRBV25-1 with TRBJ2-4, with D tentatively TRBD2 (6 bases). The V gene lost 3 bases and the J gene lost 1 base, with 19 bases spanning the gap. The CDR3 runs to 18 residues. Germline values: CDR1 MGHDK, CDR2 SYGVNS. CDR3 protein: CASSDPLGGGQAKNIQYF. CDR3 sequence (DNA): TGTGCCAGCAGTGACCCCCTGGGGGGAGGCCAGGCCAAAAACATTCAGTACTTC.

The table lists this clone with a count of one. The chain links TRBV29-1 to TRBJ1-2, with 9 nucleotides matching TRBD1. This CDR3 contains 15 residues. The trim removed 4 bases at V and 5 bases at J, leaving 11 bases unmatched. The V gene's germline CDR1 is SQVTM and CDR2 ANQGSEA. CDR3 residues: CSVAVGTGLRYGYTF. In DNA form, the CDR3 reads TGCAGCGTTGCGGTCGGGACAGGGTTACGGTATGGCTACACCTTC. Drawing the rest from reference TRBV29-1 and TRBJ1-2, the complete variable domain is SAVISQKPSRDICQRGTSLTIQCQVDSQVTMMFWYRQQPGQSLTLIATANQGSEATYESGFVIDKFPISRPNLTFSTLTVSNMSPEDSSIYLCSVAVGTGLRYGYTFGSGTRLTVV.